The 5 T cell receptor beta chains below come from one sample, sequenced in a study of PD-L1 blockade in urothelial cancer. Some clones are missing from TCRdb's copy, which holds only in-frame ones; the method was immunoSEQ multiplex PCR. The table has around 110,000 clones, 75% to 90% seen once. Noted time point: peripheral blood 6 weeks after treatment start. The source material was PBMCs, sampled around atezolizumab (anti-PD-L1) treatment. These receptors all come from a man aged 55 to 70 with urothelial cancer.

This rearrangement joins TRBV10-3 to TRBJ2-7; D is ambiguous. Germline V lookup: CDR1 ENHRY, CDR2 SYGVKD. V lost 0 bases, J lost 0 bases, and 12 bases lay in between. CDR3 size: 16 residues. The CDR3 sequence: CAISESLLVSSYEQYF. The DNA of the CDR3 is TGTGCCATCAGTGAGTCCCTGCTGGTGAGCTCCTACGAGCAGTACTTC.

The chain recombines TRBV2 with TRBJ2-7; TRBD1 might be the D (6 bases). Germline-derived CDR1 and CDR2 are SNHLY and FYNNEI. The CDR3 has 13 residues. V lost 4 bases and J lost 0, with 7 bases in between. CDR3 region: CASSGTDSYEQYF. Written as DNA, the CDR3 is TGTGCCAGCAGTGGGACAGACTCCTACGAGCAGTACTTC.

In DNA, the CDR3 is TGTGCCAGCAGCTTTCGGCTAGCGGGAGGGGGCGAGCAGTTCTTC. Translated, it gives CASSFRLAGGGEQFF. J is TRBJ2-1 and V is TRBV5-6; the match to TRBD2 covers 12 bases. CDR3 length: 15 amino acids. Germline loops: CDR1 SGHDT, CDR2 YYEEEE. V was pared by 2 bases and J by 10 bases, with 7 bases of the junction left unmatched. Combining the CDR3 with reference TRBV5-6 and TRBJ2-1 gives the whole variable domain DAGVTQSPTHLIKTRGQQVTLRCSPKSGHDTVSWYQQALGQGPQFIFQYYEEEERQRGNFPDRFSGHQFPNYSSELNVNALLLGDSALYLCASSFRLAGGGEQFFGPGTRLTVL.

The rearrangement joins TRBV7-3 to TRBJ2-5; D gene ambiguous. The CDR3 totals 14 residues. Between the trimmed V and J ends, which lost 5 bases and 0 bases, there was a span of 10 bases. The germline V gene has CDR1 SGHTA and CDR2 FQGTGA. CDR3 in DNA: TGTGCCAGCAGCCCGGCGGCGTACCAAGAGACCCAGTACTTC. This encodes CASSPAAYQETQYF.

The rearrangement uses TRBV5-4 and TRBJ2-5; 9 bases map to TRBD2. Germline assignment: CDR1 SGHNT and CDR2 YYREEE (reference sequence). Trimming took 4 bases from V and 1 from J; bases not matched to a gene: 5. The CDR3 runs to 15 residues. The chain's CDR3 is CASSPASGTQETQYF. Here the CDR3 DNA reads TGTGCCAGCAGCCCCGCTAGCGGGACCCAAGAGACCCAGTACTTC. Full variable domain (missing parts from reference TRBV5-4 and TRBJ2-5): ETGVTQSPTHLIKTRGQQVTLRCSSQSGHNTVSWYQQALGQGPQFIFQYYREEENGRGNFPPRFSGLQFPNYSSELNVNALELDDSALYLCASSPASGTQETQYFGPGTRLLVL.